This TCR beta chain was profiled in a study of blood T cell repertoires in COVID-19. Across the study: Acute and convalescent COVID-19 specimens originated in the United States, Italy and Spain. PBMCs, B-cell-depleted T cells, or T cells provided the cDNA or gDNA that made up the material.

As processed by the authors: The assay estimated nucleated cells by amplifying reference gene primers. Sequencing used immunoSEQ multiplex PCR; TCRdb keeps in-frame clones, though not all of them. V, J and clone size were drawn from that table, and D and trimming were deduced from the DNA. The data contain tens of thousands of clones, around 90% of them seen just once; the ten biggest clones take up about 2.9%. Material for sequencing was peripheral blood. This clonotype was obtained from a woman aged 50 to 65 with active or convalescent COVID-19.

The CDR3 coding sequence is TGTGCCAGCAGCCCTACAGGGTTCGGCTACACCTTC. It encodes CASSPTGFGYTF. The rearrangement links TRBV14 to TRBJ1-2; maybe TRBD1 (6 bases). Looked up from germline, CDR1 is SGHDN and CDR2 is FVKESK. V was trimmed by 4 bases and J by 8 bases, leaving 11 bases between them. This CDR3 is built from 12 residues. Supplemented by reference TRBV14 and TRBJ1-2, the full variable domain reads EAGVTQFPSHSVIEKGQTVTLRCDPISGHDNLYWYRRVMGKEIKFLLHFVKESKQDESGMPNNRFLAERTGGTYSTLKVQPAELEDSGVYFCASSPTGFGYTFGSGTRLTVV.